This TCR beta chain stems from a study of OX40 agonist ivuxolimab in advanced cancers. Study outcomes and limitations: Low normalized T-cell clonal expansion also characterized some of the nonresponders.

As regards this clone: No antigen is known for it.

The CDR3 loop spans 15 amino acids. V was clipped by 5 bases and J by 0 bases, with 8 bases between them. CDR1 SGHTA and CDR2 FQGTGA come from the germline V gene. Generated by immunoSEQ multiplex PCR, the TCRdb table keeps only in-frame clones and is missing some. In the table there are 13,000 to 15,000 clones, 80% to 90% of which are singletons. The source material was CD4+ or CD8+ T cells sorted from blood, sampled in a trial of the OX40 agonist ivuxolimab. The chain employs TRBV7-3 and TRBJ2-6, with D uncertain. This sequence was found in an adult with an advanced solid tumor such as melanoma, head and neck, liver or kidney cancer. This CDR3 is CASSEQYSGANVLTF. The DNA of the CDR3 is TGTGCCAGCAGCGAACAGTACTCTGGGGCCAACGTCCTGACTTTC.